These T cell receptor beta chains were read from a single sample in a study of blood T cell repertoires in COVID-19. Clones were sequenced by immunoSEQ multiplex PCR, and TCRdb holds only the in-frame ones, with some missing. The sample has some 110,000 clones, around four fifths seen once. The specimen sequenced was peripheral blood. The receptors were sampled from a woman aged 65 to 85 with acute or convalescent COVID-19. The CDR3 runs from the conserved cysteine through the conserved F or W. Fields, in order: J gene, clone size, V gene, D gene, CDR3 DNA, CDR3 protein. D genes are given only for firm matches. The size of a clone is reported for some rows only, either as once, few or many, or as a class for expanded clones.

J gene: TRBJ2-5
clone size: .
V gene: TRBV12-5
D gene: .
CDR3 DNA: TGTGCTAGTGGTTTGGGGGCGGGGCAAGAGACCCAGTACTTC
CDR3 protein: CASGLGAGQETQYF

J gene: TRBJ1-1
clone size: .
V gene: TRBV7-8
D gene: .
CDR3 DNA: TGTGCCAGCAGCTTTTCCCCTTTAGTCGCTTTCTTT
CDR3 protein: CASSFSPLVAFF

J gene: TRBJ2-1
clone size: .
V gene: TRBV3-1/TRBV3-2
D gene: TRBD1
CDR3 DNA: TGTGCCAGCAGCCCTTGGGACAGCTCCTACAATGAGCAGTTCTTC
CDR3 protein: CASSPWDSSYNEQFF

J gene: TRBJ2-7
clone size: .
V gene: TRBV27
D gene: TRBD1
CDR3 DNA: TGTGCCAGCGGACGGGACAGGGGGCTCGAGCAGTACTTC
CDR3 protein: CASGRDRGLEQYF

J gene: TRBJ2-1
clone size: .
V gene: TRBV19
D gene: TRBD2
CDR3 DNA: TGTGCCAGTAGTATGGTCGGGACACCCGGGGGGGATGAGCAGTTCTTC
CDR3 protein: CASSMVGTPGGDEQFF

J gene: TRBJ2-7
clone size: medium-sized
V gene: TRBV10-1
D gene: TRBD1
CDR3 DNA: TGCGCCAGCAGTGAGTCAGGGACAGACTACGAGCAGTACTTC
CDR3 protein: CASSESGTDYEQYF

J gene: TRBJ2-1
clone size: .
V gene: TRBV11-3
D gene: TRBD2
CDR3 DNA: TGTGCCAGCAGCGCGGGACTAGCTGAACCTTCCTTGGGGGAAGAGCAGTTCTTC
CDR3 protein: CASSAGLAEPSLGEEQFF

J gene: TRBJ2-5
clone size: .
V gene: TRBV7-2
D gene: .
CDR3 DNA: TGTGCCAGCAGCTCCTCGGGACAAAGGCTGGAGACCCAGTACTTC
CDR3 protein: CASSSSGQRLETQYF

J gene: TRBJ2-5
clone size: .
V gene: TRBV12-3/TRBV12-4
D gene: .
CDR3 DNA: TGTGCCAGCAGTTTCAGCGGGTTGGAGACCCAGTACTTC
CDR3 protein: CASSFSGLETQYF

J gene: TRBJ1-5
clone size: .
V gene: TRBV5-8
D gene: .
CDR3 DNA: TGTGCCAGCAGCAAAACTTTTGGACAGATGAATCAGCCCCAGCATTTT
CDR3 protein: CASSKTFGQMNQPQHF

J gene: TRBJ2-3
clone size: .
V gene: TRBV3-1/TRBV3-2
D gene: .
CDR3 DNA: TGTGCCAGCAGCCAAGAACTCTTCGGGGGCACAGATACGCAGTATTTT
CDR3 protein: CASSQELFGGTDTQYF

J gene: TRBJ2-5
clone size: .
V gene: TRBV5-1
D gene: TRBD1
CDR3 DNA: TGCGCCAGCAGCTTGGCCCCCACAGGGGACGAGACCCAGTACTTC
CDR3 protein: CASSLAPTGDETQYF

J gene: TRBJ1-2
clone size: once
V gene: TRBV13
D gene: .
CDR3 DNA: TGTGCCAGCAGCTTAGGCCGGGACATTCCCTATGGCTACACCTTC
CDR3 protein: CASSLGRDIPYGYTF

J gene: TRBJ2-7
clone size: .
V gene: TRBV5-6
D gene: .
CDR3 DNA: TGTGCCGGGTGTAGGAGCGGCTCCTACGAGCAGTACTTC
CDR3 protein: CAGCRSGSYEQYF

J gene: TRBJ1-1
clone size: few
V gene: TRBV7-9
D gene: .
CDR3 DNA: TGTGCCAGCAGCTACAAACAGGGTTTTCCGGACACTGAAGCTTTCTTT
CDR3 protein: CASSYKQGFPDTEAFF

J gene: TRBJ2-3
clone size: .
V gene: TRBV4-1
D gene: TRBD2
CDR3 DNA: TGCGCCAGCAGCCCTAGGGGGACTAGCGGCCCCACAGATACGCAGTATTTT
CDR3 protein: CASSPRGTSGPTDTQYF

J gene: TRBJ2-5
clone size: .
V gene: TRBV3-1/TRBV3-2
D gene: TRBD2
CDR3 DNA: TGTGCCAGCAGACAACTAGCGGGAGAGACCCAGTACTTC
CDR3 protein: CASRQLAGETQYF

J gene: TRBJ1-2
clone size: .
V gene: TRBV29-1
D gene: .
CDR3 DNA: TGCAGCGTTGAATCCTCCTGGGCGGCAGGGAACTATGGCTACACCTTC
CDR3 protein: CSVESSWAAGNYGYTF

J gene: TRBJ1-6
clone size: .
V gene: TRBV5-1
D gene: .
CDR3 DNA: TGCGCCAGCAGCCCGGCCGGGAGCTCCTATAATTCACCCCTCCACTTT
CDR3 protein: CASSPAGSSYNSPLHF

J gene: TRBJ1-1
clone size: .
V gene: TRBV6-5
D gene: .
CDR3 DNA: TGTGCCAGCACGCGGAACACTGAAGCTTTCTTT
CDR3 protein: CASTRNTEAFF

J gene: TRBJ2-5
clone size: once
V gene: TRBV5-1
D gene: .
CDR3 DNA: TGCGCCAGCGGGGCCCCGACAGGACGCAAGAGTACCCAGTACTTC
CDR3 protein: CASGAPTGRKSTQYF

J gene: TRBJ1-3
clone size: .
V gene: TRBV6-5
D gene: TRBD1
CDR3 DNA: TGTGCCAGCAGCAAAACCGACAGGGCTGGAAACACCATATATTTT
CDR3 protein: CASSKTDRAGNTIYF

J gene: TRBJ1-2
clone size: .
V gene: TRBV5-6
D gene: .
CDR3 DNA: TGTGCCAGCAGCTTGGATTGGCGGGAGGGTGGCTACACCTTC
CDR3 protein: CASSLDWREGGYTF

J gene: TRBJ2-1
clone size: .
V gene: TRBV2
D gene: TRBD2
CDR3 DNA: TGTGCCAGCAGTGACCCGGGACTAGCGGGGACTGAGCAGTTCTTC
CDR3 protein: CASSDPGLAGTEQFF

J gene: TRBJ2-7
clone size: .
V gene: TRBV7-9
D gene: .
CDR3 DNA: TGTGCCAGCAGCTTGTCTTCGACGGGAGAATCCTACGAGCAGTACTTC
CDR3 protein: CASSLSSTGESYEQYF

J gene: TRBJ1-3
clone size: .
V gene: TRBV25-1
D gene: .
CDR3 DNA: TGTGCCAGCAGTGAAGGGTGGGCAGGGAACTCTGGAAACACCATATATTTT
CDR3 protein: CASSEGWAGNSGNTIYF

J gene: TRBJ2-2
clone size: .
V gene: TRBV7-8
D gene: .
CDR3 DNA: TGTGCCAGCAGCTTAGTGGGACACTACACCGGGGAGCTGTTTTTT
CDR3 protein: CASSLVGHYTGELFF

J gene: TRBJ1-4
clone size: .
V gene: TRBV9
D gene: .
CDR3 DNA: TGTGCCAGCAGCGTAGGACCAGGGCCCTCGGCTAATGAAAAACTGTTTTTT
CDR3 protein: CASSVGPGPSANEKLFF

J gene: TRBJ2-5
clone size: .
V gene: TRBV6-4
D gene: TRBD2
CDR3 DNA: TGTGCCAACTCCATCTTTAAGAGCGGGAGGCCTCCCCAAGAGACCCAGTACTTC
CDR3 protein: CANSIFKSGRPPQETQYF

J gene: TRBJ1-1
clone size: .
V gene: TRBV5-1
D gene: .
CDR3 DNA: TGCGCCAGCAGCTTGGAGGCCTCGGGGGACACTGAAGCTTTCTTT
CDR3 protein: CASSLEASGDTEAFF

J gene: TRBJ2-7
clone size: .
V gene: TRBV4-1
D gene: TRBD1
CDR3 DNA: TGCGCCAGCAGCCCCGACAGGGGAAGGACCTACGAGCAGTACTTC
CDR3 protein: CASSPDRGRTYEQYF

J gene: TRBJ2-3
clone size: .
V gene: TRBV12-3/TRBV12-4
D gene: .
CDR3 DNA: TGTGCCAGCAGTTTAAGCCGCGCAGATACGCAGTATTTT
CDR3 protein: CASSLSRADTQYF

J gene: TRBJ2-7
clone size: .
V gene: TRBV4-1
D gene: TRBD1
CDR3 DNA: TGCGCCAGCAGCCAAGATCTGGCAGGGGGAAGGAGGGAGCAGTACTTC
CDR3 protein: CASSQDLAGGRREQYF

J gene: TRBJ1-1
clone size: .
V gene: TRBV10-3
D gene: TRBD1
CDR3 DNA: TGTGCCATCAGATCTCCCGGACAGGCGAACACTGAAGCTTTCTTT
CDR3 protein: CAIRSPGQANTEAFF

J gene: TRBJ2-7
clone size: .
V gene: TRBV5-1
D gene: TRBD2
CDR3 DNA: TGCGCCAGCAGCTTGAGCGGGAGCTCCTACGAGCAGTACTTC
CDR3 protein: CASSLSGSSYEQYF

J gene: TRBJ1-1
clone size: once
V gene: TRBV18
D gene: .
CDR3 DNA: TGTGCCAGCTCCCCGACCGCGCAGGCGGAAGCTTTCTTT
CDR3 protein: CASSPTAQAEAFF

J gene: TRBJ1-2
clone size: .
V gene: TRBV19
D gene: TRBD1
CDR3 DNA: TGTGCCAGTAGTTCCGACCGGGACAGGGATTCCTACACCTTC
CDR3 protein: CASSSDRDRDSYTF

J gene: TRBJ2-1
clone size: .
V gene: TRBV7-2
D gene: TRBD2
CDR3 DNA: TGTGCCAGCAGCCAATACCCCTCCGGGACTAGCGGTTACAATGAGCAGTTCTTC
CDR3 protein: CASSQYPSGTSGYNEQFF

J gene: TRBJ2-3
clone size: .
V gene: TRBV7-9
D gene: .
CDR3 DNA: TGTGCCAGCAGCTTCGGAGGGACCAGCACAGATACGCAGTATTTT
CDR3 protein: CASSFGGTSTDTQYF

J gene: TRBJ2-1
clone size: .
V gene: TRBV10-1
D gene: .
CDR3 DNA: TGCGCCAGCAGTGAGTCGACGGGGCTAGCCACAGGGAGGCAGTTCTTC
CDR3 protein: CASSESTGLATGRQFF

J gene: TRBJ1-6
clone size: .
V gene: TRBV5-5
D gene: .
CDR3 DNA: TGTGCCAGCAGCCCGGGGGGGACGGATTCACCCCTCCACTTT
CDR3 protein: CASSPGGTDSPLHF

J gene: TRBJ2-3
clone size: .
V gene: TRBV9
D gene: .
CDR3 DNA: TGTGCCAGCAGCGTAGGCGCGGGTCCAACGGATACGCAGTATTTT
CDR3 protein: CASSVGAGPTDTQYF

J gene: TRBJ2-7
clone size: .
V gene: TRBV5-6
D gene: .
CDR3 DNA: TGTGCCAGCAGGCATCGGAAAGTTAGCGACGAGCAGTACTTC
CDR3 protein: CASRHRKVSDEQYF

J gene: TRBJ2-1
clone size: .
V gene: TRBV2
D gene: TRBD2
CDR3 DNA: TGTGCCAGCAGAGCCCTAGCGGGAGTCTACAATGAGCAGTTCTTC
CDR3 protein: CASRALAGVYNEQFF

J gene: TRBJ1-6
clone size: .
V gene: TRBV19
D gene: .
CDR3 DNA: TGTGCCAGTAGTATGCAGGACTCGGGTGATTCACCCCTCCACTTT
CDR3 protein: CASSMQDSGDSPLHF

J gene: TRBJ1-3
clone size: .
V gene: TRBV7-9
D gene: .
CDR3 DNA: TGTGCCAGCAGCGTCGGGACATCTGGAAACACCATATATTTT
CDR3 protein: CASSVGTSGNTIYF